Reported below is one T cell receptor beta chain. Its cognate antigen is unknown. The CDR3 extends over 15 amino acids. The V and J ends lost 0 bases and 4 bases respectively, with 12 bases between them. Per the germline V gene, CDR1 is WSHSY and CDR2 is SAAADI. Sequencing was performed with immunoSEQ multiplex PCR; in TCRdb, only in-frame clones are kept and a portion is missing. The table shows 200,000 to 300,000 clones, with 80% to 95% occurring only once. The data were obtained in a study of cytomegalovirus exposure and HLA in healthy donors. Points from the study as a whole: Many donors carried some public TCRs, although rarity characterized most TCR sequences. According to a subsequent analysis, TCR clusters identified in the first cohort showed a tendency to co-occur across the roughly 120 validation repertoires. Cytomegalovirus status, reportedly, was diagnosed with high specificity and sensitivity by the classifier.

This clonotype was sampled from a woman aged 25 to 39 in good health and CMV-seronegative. The chain combines TRBV10-2 with TRBJ1-2, with unresolved D. Sequenced: PBMCs. The CDR3 DNA reads as TGCGCCAGCAGTGAGTCCTCCAAATTGATCTATGGCTACACCTTC. Protein sequence: CASSESSKLIYGYTF.